What follows is one TCR beta chain and its context. Profiling relied on immunoSEQ multiplex PCR, and the TCRdb table lists in-frame clones only, not all of them. The sample lists around 97,000 clones, 85% to 95% occurring once. The data were obtained in a study of T cell changes during pregnancy in multiple sclerosis. This CDR3 has 14 residues. Trimming cost V 3 bases and J 8 bases; bases outside gene matches: 8. Germline assignment: CDR1 SGHRS and CDR2 YFSETQ. The chain joins TRBV5-1 to TRBJ1-2, with 9 nucleotides matching TRBD1. The receptor comes from a female donor with multiple sclerosis, enrolled in a pregnancy study. Sequencing was performed on peripheral blood, taken after pregnancy. CDR3 DNA sequence: TGCGCCAGCAGCTGGGACGGACAGGGGATGGGCTACACCTTC. This sequence encodes CASSWDGQGMGYTF.